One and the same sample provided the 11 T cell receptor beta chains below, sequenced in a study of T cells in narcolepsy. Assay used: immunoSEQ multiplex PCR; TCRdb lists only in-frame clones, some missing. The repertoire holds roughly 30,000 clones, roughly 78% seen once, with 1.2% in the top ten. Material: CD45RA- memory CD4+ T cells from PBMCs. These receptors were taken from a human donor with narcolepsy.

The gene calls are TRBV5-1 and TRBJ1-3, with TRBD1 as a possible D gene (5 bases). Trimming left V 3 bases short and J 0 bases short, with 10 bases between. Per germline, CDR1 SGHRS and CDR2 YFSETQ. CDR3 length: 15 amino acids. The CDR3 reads CASSSGRNSGNTIYF. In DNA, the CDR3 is TGCGCCAGCAGCTCGGGACGGAACTCTGGAAACACCATATATTTT.

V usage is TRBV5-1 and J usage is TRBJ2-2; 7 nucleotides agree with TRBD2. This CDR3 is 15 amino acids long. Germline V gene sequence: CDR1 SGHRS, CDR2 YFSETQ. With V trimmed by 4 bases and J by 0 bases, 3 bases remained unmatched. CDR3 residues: CASSERGTNTGELFF. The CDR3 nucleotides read TGCGCCAGCAGCGAGCGGGGAACGAACACCGGGGAGCTGTTTTTT.

The CDR3 sequence: CACNGVGSPLHF. CDR3 nucleotide sequence: TGTGCCTGCAATGGAGTGGGTTCACCCCTCCACTTT. The V gene is TRBV30, the J gene TRBJ1-6; D ambiguous. V was clipped by 6 bases and J by 9 bases, with 12 bases between them. Germline values: CDR1 GTSNPN, CDR2 SVGIG (reference sequence). This CDR3 region has 12 residues. The entire variable domain, with the rest obtained from reference TRBV30 and TRBJ1-6, is as follows: SQTIHQWPATLVQPVGSPLSLECTVEGTSNPNLYWYRQAAGRGLQLLFYSVGIGQISSEVPQNLSASRPQDRQFILSSKKLLLSDSGFYLCACNGVGSPLHFGNGTRLTVT.

CDR3 in amino acids: CASRLDGRGNSPLHF. The CDR3 bases are TGTGCCAGCAGACTCGACGGTAGAGGGAATTCACCCCTCCACTTT. The V gene is TRBV6-5, the J gene TRBJ1-6; D gene unclear. The CDR3 sequence is 15 residues long. V was shortened by 6 bases and J by 7 bases, with 16 bases between the two germline ends. Germline-derived CDR1 and CDR2 are MNHEY and SVGAGI.

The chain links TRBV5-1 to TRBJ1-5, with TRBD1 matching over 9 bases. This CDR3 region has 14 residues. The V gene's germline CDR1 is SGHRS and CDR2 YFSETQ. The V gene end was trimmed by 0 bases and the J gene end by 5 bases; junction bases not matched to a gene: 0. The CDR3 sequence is CASSLGDRDQPQHF. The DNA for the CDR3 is TGCGCCAGCAGCTTGGGGGACAGGGATCAGCCCCAGCATTTT.

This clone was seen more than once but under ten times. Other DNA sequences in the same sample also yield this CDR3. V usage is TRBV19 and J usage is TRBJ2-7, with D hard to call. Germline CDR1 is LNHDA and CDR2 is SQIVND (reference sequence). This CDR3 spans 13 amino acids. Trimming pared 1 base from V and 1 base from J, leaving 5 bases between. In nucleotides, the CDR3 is TGTGCCAGTAGTATAGGGGGATCCTACGAGCAGTACTTC. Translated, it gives CASSIGGSYEQYF.

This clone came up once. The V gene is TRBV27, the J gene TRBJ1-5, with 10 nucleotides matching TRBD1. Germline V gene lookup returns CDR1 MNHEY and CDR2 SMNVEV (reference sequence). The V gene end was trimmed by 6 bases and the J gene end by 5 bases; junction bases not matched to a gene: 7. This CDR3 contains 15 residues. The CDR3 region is CASRSGTGAHQPQHF. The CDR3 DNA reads TGTGCCAGCAGATCCGGGACAGGGGCCCATCAGCCCCAGCATTTT.

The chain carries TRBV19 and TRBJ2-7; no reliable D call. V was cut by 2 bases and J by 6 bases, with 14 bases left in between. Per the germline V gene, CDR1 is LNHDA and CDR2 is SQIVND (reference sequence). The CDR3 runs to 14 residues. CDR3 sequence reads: CASSIRSLGSEQYF. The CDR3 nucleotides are TGTGCCAGTAGTATACGGTCGCTGGGCTCCGAGCAGTACTTC.

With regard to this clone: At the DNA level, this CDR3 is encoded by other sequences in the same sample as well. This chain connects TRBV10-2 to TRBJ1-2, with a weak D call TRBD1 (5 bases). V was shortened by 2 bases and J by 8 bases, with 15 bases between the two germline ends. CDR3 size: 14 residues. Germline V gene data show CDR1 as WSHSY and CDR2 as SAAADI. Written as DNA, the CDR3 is TGCGCCAGCAGTGAGATGCAGGGAGCTGTAGGCTACACCTTC. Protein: CASSEMQGAVGYTF.

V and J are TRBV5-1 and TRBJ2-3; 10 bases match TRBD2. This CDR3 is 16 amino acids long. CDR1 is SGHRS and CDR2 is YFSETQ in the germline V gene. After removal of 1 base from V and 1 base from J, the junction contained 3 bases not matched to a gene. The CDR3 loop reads CASSLLAGGRTDTQYF. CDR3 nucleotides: TGCGCCAGCAGCTTGTTAGCGGGGGGACGCACAGATACGCAGTATTTT.

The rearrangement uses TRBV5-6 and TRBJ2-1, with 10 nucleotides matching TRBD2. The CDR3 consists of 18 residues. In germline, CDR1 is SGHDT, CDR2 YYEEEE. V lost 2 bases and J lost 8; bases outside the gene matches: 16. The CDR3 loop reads CASSFPSGSSPGVDEQFF. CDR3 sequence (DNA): TGTGCCAGCAGCTTCCCTAGCGGGAGTTCGCCTGGGGTGGATGAGCAGTTCTTC.